Reported below is one T cell receptor (beta chain). Its antigen is still unknown. Base quality data are lacking; no much larger clone is found one base away. The cohort consisted of 670 or so healthy bone marrow donors. Cohort members were all nominally healthy when sampled, although unrecorded immune exposures were likely present. The donor tested CMV seronegative and was one of the 352 seronegative cohort members. A peripheral blood sample was provided by each donor, and peripheral blood mononuclear cells were used for TCR beta sequencing. The Qiagen DNeasy Blood Extraction Kit was used to extract genomic DNA from the blood cell samples. This sample was included in a study of cytomegalovirus exposure and HLA in healthy donors (TCRdb year 2017). Study-wide context: An earlier analysis of approximately 640 of the donors reported 250 to 300 Gb of sequence data and 100 million to 130 million unique TCR beta sequences from some 180 million T cells. An early release that covered about 600 HLA-typed donors contained approximately 320 gigabases of sequencing data and approximately 85 million unique TCR sequences. The genetic ancestry cluster associated with self-reported Caucasian donors included 70% to 85% of the roughly 400 genotyped donors. The study was designed to test whether signatures of past pathogen exposure could be identified by cataloging public T cell receptors. The study profiled the T cell repertoires of under 700 subjects by immunosequencing and related them to cytomegalovirus serostatus. Along with the roughly 670-subject first cohort, a separate validation cohort of over a hundred different subjects was used. High-throughput TCR immunosequencing, statistical association of individual TCRs with disease status, and machine learning were combined to predict cytomegalovirus infection status. In a later analysis, previously published TCR beta repertoires from 550 to 750 donors were re-analyzed and high-resolution HLA genotyping was added so that TCR occurrence patterns could be studied. The later analysis used no new phenotypic data to find candidate immune exposures, relying instead on TCR beta sequences and their occurrence across donors. An earlier analysis of 587 of the donors applied high-throughput TCR beta sequencing to assess whether each TCR beta V gene segment acted as functional or pseudogenic. Donor age, sex, ethnicity and CMV serostatus were collected together with the repertoire data. Genome-wide SNP genotypes for about 60% of the roughly 700 donors were used in a later genetic analysis, which treated that subset as a discovery cohort. Every discovery cohort repertoire had been produced on one sequencing platform. HLA typing included class I and class II loci at four-digit resolution. The number of typed donors differed by locus: about 620-640 for A, B, C, DRB1 and DQB1; about 520 for DQA1; about 600 for DPA1; and 400 to 480 for DPB1. Because of strong linkage in the cohort, roughly five DR-DQ haplotypes were treated as single units for association and clustering. Across some 400 genotyped donors of the cohort, an average of approximately 240,000 unique TCR beta nucleotide sequences per donor were sequenced, and 15% to 20% of those sequences were non-productive. General study outcomes and caveats: According to a later analysis, parvovirus B19, influenza, CMV and Epstein-Barr virus appeared linked to several top co-occurrence clusters. According to the authors, the approach could potentially be generalized to other disease states and immunological phenotypes. Some IMGT-functional V segments, including TRBV6-2 and TRBV6-3, could not be told apart with the 87-base-pair reads, so those segments were excluded. In a later analysis, some 18,000 TCR beta sequences were associated with specific HLA alleles at a false discovery rate of 0.05. Linkage disequilibrium might explain the correlated functional status among segregating V segments, but an unknown experimental factor could not be excluded. Only TCR beta chains were sequenced in this cohort, and the absence of alpha or paired-chain data limited detectable features. In a later analysis, the rate of TCR association differed among HLA loci, with DRB1 alleles having the most associated TCRs and HLA-C alleles having the fewest. Because counts were too low, more than 15 rarely observed V segments, including chromosome 9 orphons, were excluded from the earlier analysis of roughly 580 of the donors. Assigning TCR associations to individual alleles was difficult when HLA alleles, especially DR and DQ, strongly co-occurred. HLA typing was unavailable for some donors at each locus, so association tests used only the typed subset. A later analysis found that HLA-associated TCR beta chains were more clonally expanded and had lower generation probabilities than equally common non-associated chains. Most TCR sequences were observed very rarely across donors, whereas some public TCRs were present in many individuals. Immune exposure information for the cohort was limited to CMV serostatus. Roughly uniform sequencing depth across donors was assumed in presence/absence analyses, although this assumption may not hold. Three of the identified cytomegalovirus-associated TCR beta chains were confirmed in vitro to be specific for cytomegalovirus antigens. An association between a missense DCLRE1C variant and V-gene and J-gene trimming of TCR beta chains was found in a later genetic analysis and replicated in an independent cohort. In the study, about 150 TCR beta chains were listed as associated with cytomegalovirus. In an earlier analysis of under 600 of the donors, most TCR beta V segments were observed in productive rearrangements about 90% or about 30% of the time, broadly matching IMGT annotations. The classifier was reported to diagnose cytomegalovirus status with high specificity and sensitivity in both the original cohort and the validation cohort. Compared with the roughly 700-donor mean, donors in an Asian-associated ancestry cluster had fewer N-insertions in productive TCRs, according to a later genetic analysis. A further reported finding was that TCR beta sequences accurately predicted the HLA-A and HLA-B alleles for most subjects in the first cohort. The sequencing pipeline was judged likely to have produced a cluster of highly shared sequence variants as a technical artifact. Most CMV-associated TCR beta chains appeared to be HLA-restricted in a later analysis, and the HLA associations seemed to be driven largely by CMV exposure.

V is reduced by 2 bases and J by 7 bases, leaving a spacing of 13 bases between them. From its cysteine to its phenylalanine, the CDR3 spans 14 amino acids. Only CDR3 DNA remains: 42 bases, in frame from the first base. Taken from the germline V gene, the CDR1 and CDR2 loops are SGHTS and YDEGEE. Library preparation used the immunoSEQ multiplex PCR assay. A mixture of 60 forward primers for TCR Vbeta segments and 13 reverse primers for TCR Jbeta segments was used in the multiplex PCR. A multiplex PCR assay on genomic DNA amplified the CDR3 region of rearranged TCR beta genes. The Illumina HiSeq System was used to sequence the amplified TCR beta libraries as 87-base-pair reads. Regarding the original processing steps: A later analysis counted approximately 76 million unique TCR beta chains across the roughly 700 repertoires, and some 12 million of these chains were shared by at least two donors. Raw reads were error-corrected and collapsed into unique sequences with a nearest-neighbor algorithm that merged closely related sequences to remove PCR and sequencing errors. V, D and J gene segments were assigned by aligning CDR3 sequences to IMGT reference sequences. Each retained sequence needed at least a six-nucleotide match to both a V gene segment and a J gene segment. A rearrangement counted as productive if the CDR3 had no stop codons and remained in frame with V and J, and every other rearrangement counted as non-productive. Following IMGT convention, CDR3 was defined as the stretch from the second conserved V-encoded cysteine up to the conserved J-encoded phenylalanine. In an earlier analysis of more than 550 of the donors, sequences lacking an unambiguous match to a single V gene segment were excluded. An earlier analysis of roughly 590 of the donors called V segments functional above 56.7% productive rearrangements and segregating when the between-donor standard deviation exceeded 5%. To diagnose cytomegalovirus status from the catalog of TCR beta chain sequences, a statistical classification framework was built. In a later analysis, V and J genes were assigned by comparing TCR nucleotide sequences against IMGT/GENE-DB human TR gene sequences. A later analysis assigned CDR3 sequences and most-parsimonious VDJ recombination scenarios with the TCRdist pipeline. A later analysis defined each TCR beta chain by its CDR3 amino acid sequence plus V-gene family, and excluded reads lacking a unique V-gene family. In a later analysis, approximately 590 highly shared, low-generation-probability nucleotide sequences were removed to address suspected cross-contamination and a sequencing artifact. For each public chain, a later analysis derived a clonal expansion index from normalized ranks of inferred template counts within each repertoire. In a later analysis, generation probabilities were computed with a VDJ recombination model fitted to out-of-frame rearrangements, and the resulting probabilities were checked against IGoR. Hypergeometric tests were used in a later analysis to score TCR-TCR, TCR-HLA and TCR-CMV co-occurrence, with a repertoire-size bias correction applied to the TCR pairs. False discovery rates were estimated in a later analysis by permuting HLA or CMV assignments 20 times. In a later analysis, co-occurring TCRs were grouped with DBSCAN, and TCRdist sequence similarity was added when clustering was performed within HLA-allele-positive subsets. Repertoires with fewer than 30,000 or more than 120,000 public chains were left out of co-occurrence clustering, as were five repertoires with anomalous nucleotide sharing. The source is immuneACCESS, and TCRdb retained only in-frame sequences with V and J called. Part of the clones is not carried over; for the studies checked, unresolved V genes explain less than half of this, and the remainder is unexplained. V, J and clone size derive from that table, while D and trimming were established from the DNA sequence. Recorded for this sample are over 200,000 clones; 85% to 90% of them occurred a single time. Clones ranked in the top ten supply 1% of the sample.

The sequence came from a woman between 18 and 29 years old in good health and CMV-seronegative. The chain is assembled from TRBV5-8 and TRBJ1-5; a tentative D match to TRBD1 spans 6 bases. Sequenced: PBMCs. The CDR3 protein: CASSFLQGNQPQHF. The DNA sequence is TGTGCCAGCAGCTTTCTACAGGGTAACCAGCCCCAGCATTTT.